Following are 15 T cell receptor beta chains from one sample sequenced in a study of graft-versus-host responses after intestinal transplantation. Their specific antigens are unknown. Some clones are missing from TCRdb's copy, which holds only in-frame ones; the method was immunoSEQ multiplex PCR. Of around 90,000 clones listed, approximately 94% are singletons. This specimen was unstimulated CD4+ T cells sorted from spleen or lymph node cells, taken before transplant. The receptor set was obtained from a human donor who was the organ donor for an intestinal transplant.

CDR3: CASSELAGGGTDTQYF. As DNA, the CDR3 is TGTGCCAGCAGTGAACTAGCGGGGGGGGGCACAGATACGCAGTATTTT. This chain joins TRBV6-1 and TRBJ2-3, with 12 bases identical to TRBD2. With V trimmed by 2 bases and J by 1 base, 1 base remained unmatched. The V gene's germline CDR1 is MNHNS and CDR2 SASEGT. The CDR3 runs to 16 residues.

The chain combines TRBV20-1 with TRBJ1-2; D gene ambiguous. V lost 3 bases and J lost 11, with 13 bases in between. This CDR3 comprises 11 residues. The germline gives CDR1 DFQATT, CDR2 SNEGSKA (reference sequence). The CDR3, as DNA: TGCAGTGCTAGGGGTCAGTTGACGTACACCTTC. Its translation is CSARGQLTYTF.

V and J are TRBV6-1 and TRBJ1-1; D is ambiguous. Germline V gene data show CDR1 as MNHNS and CDR2 as SASEGT. The V and J ends lost 3 bases and 0 bases respectively, with 8 bases between them. This CDR3 contains 14 residues. This CDR3 reads CASSDSNMNTEAFF. The DNA of the CDR3 is TGTGCCAGCAGTGACAGTAACATGAACACTGAAGCTTTCTTT.

This chain connects TRBV28 to TRBJ1-2; D unresolved. The CDR3 runs to 12 residues. Germline loops: CDR1 MDHEN, CDR2 SYDVKM. With 7 bases removed from V and 2 bases from J, the gap between germline ends came to 8 bases. The chain's CDR3 is CASMRRNYGYTF. In DNA, the CDR3 is TGTGCCAGCATGAGGAGGAACTATGGCTACACCTTC.

This chain joins TRBV5-4 and TRBJ2-5; maybe TRBD2 (6 bases). Trimming took off 1 base at V and 5 bases at J, with 12 bases between the two ends. The CDR3 is 14 residues long. Looked up from germline, CDR1 is SGHNT and CDR2 is YYREEE (reference sequence). The CDR3 is CASSLQGGGETQYF. Here the CDR3 DNA reads TGTGCCAGCAGCTTGCAGGGTGGGGGGGAGACCCAGTACTTC. The whole variable domain, filled in from reference TRBV5-4 and TRBJ2-5, reads ETGVTQSPTHLIKTRGQQVTLRCSSQSGHNTVSWYQQALGQGPQFIFQYYREEENGRGNFPPRFSGLQFPNYSSELNVNALELDDSALYLCASSLQGGGETQYFGPGTRLLVL.

J is TRBJ1-1 and V is TRBV7-8; 9 bases match TRBD1. CDR1 and CDR2 (germline): SGHVS, FQNEAQ. This CDR3 comprises 14 residues. Germline trimming cut 6 bases from V and 4 bases from J; bases unmatched to any gene: 6. As DNA, the CDR3 is TGTGCCAGCAGACGGACAGGGGTACTCACTGAAGCTTTCTTT. This encodes CASRRTGVLTEAFF.

V and J are TRBV11-1 and TRBJ2-4, with D possibly matching TRBD1 (5 bases). Germline assignment: CDR1 SGHAT and CDR2 FQDESV (reference sequence). The CDR3 is 14 residues long. Trimming shortened V by 1 base and J by 1 base, and 5 bases separated the two germline ends. CDR3 loop: CASSLDRAKNIQYF. CDR3 in DNA: TGTGCCAGCAGCTTAGACAGGGCCAAAAACATTCAGTACTTC.

This rearrangement joins TRBV7-3 to TRBJ2-5, with D maybe TRBD1 (5 bases). The DNA end is a closer match to TRBJ2-7, so the J assignment may be wrong. This CDR3 is built from 13 residues. Germline-derived CDR1 and CDR2 are SGHTA and FQGTGA. The CDR3 loop reads CASSLFSGYEQYF. The CDR3 region has the DNA TGTGCCAGCAGCTTATTTTCAGGGTACGAGCAGTACTTC.

This chain uses TRBV28 with TRBJ1-1; no definite D call. Trimming left V 2 bases short and J 6 bases short, with 7 bases between. The CDR3 length is 12 residues. CDR1 is MDHEN and CDR2 is SYDVKM in the germline V gene. DNA for the CDR3: TGTGCCAGCAGTTTACGGGTGGCTGAAGCTTTCTTT. This translates into CASSLRVAEAFF.

The gene calls are TRBV19 and TRBJ2-7; D is undetermined. CDR3 length: 12 residues. V lost 5 bases, J lost 2 bases, and 7 bases lay in between. Germline values: CDR1 LNHDA, CDR2 SQIVND (reference sequence). For the CDR3, the DNA is TGTGCCAGTAGTGCCAGAGCCTACGAGCAGTACTTC. Its protein product is CASSARAYEQYF.

This clone turned up a few times. The chain links TRBV4-1 to TRBJ1-4; D possibly corresponds to TRBD1 (5 bases). There are 17 residues in the CDR3. Trimming removed 0 bases from V and 5 bases from J, with 16 bases in between. Germline V gene sequence: CDR1 MGHRA, CDR2 YSYEKL. DNA of the CDR3: TGCGCCAGCAGCCAAGAGAGAGCACGAGGGGAGAATGAAAAACTGTTTTTT. It yields the protein CASSQERARGENEKLFF.

The chain couples TRBV7-2 to TRBJ2-7; TRBD1 matches at 9 bases. Germline CDR1 SGHTA, CDR2 FQGNSA. This CDR3 is built from 15 residues. Germline trimming cut 1 base from V and 2 bases from J; bases unmatched to any gene: 3. The chain's CDR3 is CASSLGGTGTYEQYF. CDR3 nucleotides: TGTGCCAGCAGCTTAGGGGGGACAGGGACCTACGAGCAGTACTTC.

The genes are TRBV5-1 and TRBJ2-1; 8 positions match TRBD1. The CDR3 contains 16 residues. Germline CDR1 SGHRS, CDR2 YFSETQ. J lost 4 bases, V lost 0 bases, and 6 bases had no gene match. The CDR3 DNA reads TGCGCCAGCAGCTTGGTTAGAACAGGGGGGTACAATGAGCAGTTCTTC. Its protein is CASSLVRTGGYNEQFF. Complete variable domain (other parts from reference TRBV5-1 and TRBJ2-1): KAGVTQTPRYLIKTRGQQVTLSCSPISGHRSVSWYQQTPGQGLQFLFEYFSETQRNKGNFPGRFSGRQFSNSRSEMNVSTLELGDSALYLCASSLVRTGGYNEQFFGPGTRLTVL.

The chain carries TRBV27 and TRBJ2-5; 12 bases match TRBD2. The trim removed 4 bases at V and 7 bases at J, leaving 4 bases unmatched. CDR1 MNHEY and CDR2 SMNVEV come from the germline V gene (reference sequence). The CDR3 has 14 residues. CDR3 region: CASSSSGGAVTQYF. The DNA for the CDR3 is TGTGCCAGCAGTTCTAGCGGGGGGGCAGTGACCCAGTACTTC.

The chain is built from TRBV5-4 and TRBJ1-2, with 7 bases that match TRBD1. Per germline, CDR1 SGHNT and CDR2 YYREEE (reference sequence). After removal of 3 bases from V and 3 bases from J, the junction contained 5 bases not matched to a gene. CDR3 length: 14 residues. The CDR3 loop reads CASSSTGNDYGYTF. CDR3 sequence (DNA): TGTGCCAGCAGCTCGACAGGGAATGACTATGGCTACACCTTC. Complete variable domain (other parts from reference TRBV5-4 and TRBJ1-2): ETGVTQSPTHLIKTRGQQVTLRCSSQSGHNTVSWYQQALGQGPQFIFQYYREEENGRGNFPPRFSGLQFPNYSSELNVNALELDDSALYLCASSSTGNDYGYTFGSGTRLTVV.